Listed below are T cell receptor beta chains from one sample, sequenced in a study of blood T cell repertoires in COVID-19. Assay used: immunoSEQ multiplex PCR; TCRdb lists only in-frame clones, some missing. Among more than 120,000 clones listed, approximately 81% were seen once. The sample was peripheral blood. The receptors here all came from a human donor with acute or convalescent COVID-19. The donor label of this sample is uncertain. CDR3s include the opening cysteine and the closing phenylalanine or tryptophan. The order of the fields is V gene, clone size, D gene, J gene, CDR3 DNA, CDR3 protein. The D gene is left open where the match is weak. Where a row states a size, it is once, few, many or the class of an expanded clone; other rows omit it.

TRBV7-9	-	TRBD1	TRBJ1-1	TGTGCCAGCAGCTCGGGACAGGTTGGAGCTTTCTTT	CASSSGQVGAFF
TRBV5-1	-	-	TRBJ1-6	TGCGCCAGCAGCCCACACAGGGATGTCGCCTATAATTCACCCCTCCACTTT	CASSPHRDVAYNSPLHF
TRBV11-3	-	TRBD1	TRBJ2-6	TGTGCCAGCAGCCCCGGGACAGGGAGGACTGGGGCCAACGTCCTGACTTTC	CASSPGTGRTGANVLTF
TRBV4-2	-	TRBD2	TRBJ2-2	TGTGCCAGCAGCCAAGAGCTAGCGGGGGCCGGGGAGCTGTTTTTT	CASSQELAGAGELFF
TRBV24-1	-	TRBD1	TRBJ1-2	TGTGCCACCAGTGATCATGGGACAGGGGAAGAGGGCTACACCTTC	CATSDHGTGEEGYTF
TRBV9	-	TRBD2	TRBJ2-2	TGTGCCAGCAGCGGGTGGACTAGTTCATTGGCCGGGGAGCTGTTTTTT	CASSGWTSSLAGELFF
TRBV6-1	few	-	TRBJ1-2	TGTGCCAGCAGTGAAGACGTGCGGGTGGACTATGGCTACACCTTC	CASSEDVRVDYGYTF
TRBV24-1	once	TRBD2	TRBJ2-1	TGTGCCACCAGTGATCCGACTAGCGGGACGTACAATGAGCAGTTCTTC	CATSDPTSGTYNEQFF
TRBV19	-	-	TRBJ1-1	TGTGCCAGTAGTAGAGAACAGGTGAACACTGAAGCTTTCTTT	CASSREQVNTEAFF
TRBV7-3	-	TRBD2	TRBJ2-3	TGTGCCAGCAGCGGGGCGGGAGCAGATACGCAGTATTTT	CASSGAGADTQYF
TRBV6-4	-	-	TRBJ2-3	TGTGCCAGCAGTGCAATGAGCACAGATACGCAGTATTTT	CASSAMSTDTQYF
TRBV4-1	-	-	TRBJ1-6	TGCGCCAGCAGCCAAGAGGCTACGGTACAGAATAATTCACCCCTCCACTTT	CASSQEATVQNNSPLHF
TRBV7-2	-	TRBD1	TRBJ2-7	TGTGCCAGCAGCGCCGACAGGGGAGCGCGAGAGCAGTACTTC	CASSADRGAREQYF
TRBV27	-	-	TRBJ1-3	TGTGCCAGCAGTTTAAGGGGTTCTGGAAACACCATATATTTT	CASSLRGSGNTIYF
TRBV7-2	-	TRBD2	TRBJ2-3	TGTGCCAGCACCTCTAGCGGCAGCCAAGATACGCAGTATTTT	CASTSSGSQDTQYF
TRBV7-2	-	-	TRBJ1-5	TGTGCCAGCAGCGCCGGACACCTGGGCAATCAGCCCCAGCATTTT	CASSAGHLGNQPQHF
TRBV5-1	-	-	TRBJ1-2	TGCGCCAGCAGCCCCGGACAGATGATTGATGGCTACACCTTC	CASSPGQMIDGYTF
TRBV4-3	-	TRBD2	TRBJ2-3	TGCGCCAGCAGCCAAGATCCACTGGGTAGCGGGGTCACAGATACGCAGTATTTT	CASSQDPLGSGVTDTQYF
TRBV7-8	-	-	TRBJ1-3	TGTGCCAGCAGCTTCAATGGAAACACCATATATTTT	CASSFNGNTIYF
TRBV29-1	once	-	TRBJ2-3	TGCAGCGTTGTCGGGGGAGCCACAGATACGCAGTATTTT	CSVVGGATDTQYF
TRBV12-3/TRBV12-4	-	-	TRBJ2-1	TGTGCCAGCAGAATTGGACAGTACGCTGAGCAGTTCTTC	CASRIGQYAEQFF
TRBV12-3/TRBV12-4	-	-	TRBJ2-3	TGTGCCAGCGGGGGGAGCACAGATACGCAGTATTTT	CASGGSTDTQYF
TRBV4-3	few	-	TRBJ2-1	TGCGCCAGCAGCCAAGGGTTGGTGGGGGCTAACTACAATGAGCAGTTCTTC	CASSQGLVGANYNEQFF
TRBV19	-	-	TRBJ1-5	TGTGCCAGTAGTGAGGGTAGGGCGGGTCAGCCCCAGCATTTT	CASSEGRAGQPQHF
TRBV6-5	-	TRBD2	TRBJ2-7	TGTGCCAGCATCTGGACTAGCGGGGGGAACTACGAGCAGTACTTC	CASIWTSGGNYEQYF
TRBV28	-	TRBD1	TRBJ2-7	TGTGCCAGCAGTCCAGGGACAGGGGACTACGAGCAGTACTTC	CASSPGTGDYEQYF
TRBV10-3	-	TRBD1	TRBJ1-1	TGTGCCATCAGTGAGAGGGACAGGGGGATAATCACTGAAGCTTTCTTT	CAISERDRGIITEAFF
TRBV5-1	-	-	TRBJ1-4	TGCGCCAGCAGCCCCACAACAGGCAAGTCTACTAATGAAAAACTGTTTTTT	CASSPTTGKSTNEKLFF